The present TCR beta chain was sequenced within a study of cytomegalovirus exposure and HLA in healthy donors. On this clone itself: Its specificity is unknown.

The study ran its PCR with 60 Vbeta and 13 Jbeta primers. Using immunoSEQ multiplex PCR, the repertoire was profiled, and TCRdb retains in-frame clones only, with some absent. This table holds some 140,000 clones, 80% found once. Overall study findings and caveats: A cluster of highly shared sequence variants was likely a sequencing artifact. Rare TCR sequences predominated, though certain public TCRs were found in many donors. In a later analysis, HLA-C alleles had the fewest associated TCRs, DRB1 alleles the most. Altogether, 160 or so TCR beta chains were recorded as cytomegalovirus-associated.

This CDR3 contains 16 residues. Trimming took 3 bases from V and 8 from J; bases not matched to a gene: 5. Germline V CDR1 and CDR2: SEHNR, FQNEAQ (reference sequence). This TCR came from a man younger than 45 in good health and CMV-seronegative. Sequenced material: PBMCs. V and J are TRBV7-9 and TRBJ2-1; 15 bases agree with TRBD2. This CDR3 reads CASSLGLAGGSDEQFF. In DNA, the CDR3 is TGTGCCAGCAGCTTGGGACTAGCGGGAGGTTCGGATGAGCAGTTCTTC. Filled out from reference TRBV7-9 and TRBJ2-1, the complete variable domain reads DTGVSQNPRHKITKRGQNVTFRCDPISEHNRLYWYRQTLGQGPEFLTYFQNEAQLEKSRLLSDRFSAERPKGSFSTLEIQRTEQGDSAMYLCASSLGLAGGSDEQFFGPGTRLTVL.